This is a list of T cell receptor beta chains from one sample in a study of CD8 T cells in ankylosing spondylitis. TCRdb called the 5' RACE reads again in MiXCR, with one record for every CDR3 protein. The data hold 100,000 to 150,000 distinct CDR3 sequences, with roughly 9% observed a single time. The sample was blood, either unsorted or a sorted T cell fraction (not recorded which). These receptor sequences come from a male donor with ankylosing spondylitis or in good health (not recorded which). CDR3s include the opening cysteine and the closing phenylalanine or tryptophan. A D gene is named only where the DNA matches it firmly. For some rows the clone size is stated as once, few or many, or as a class when expanded; others skip it.

j_call clone_size v_call d_call cdr3_nt cdr3_aa
TRBJ2-3 few TRBV7-6 . TGTGCCAGCAGCCTTTCAGGACATAGCACAGATACGCAGTATTTT CASSLSGHSTDTQYF
TRBJ2-2 many TRBV7-2 . TGTGCCAGCAAACCCGAGTTCACCGGGGAGCTGTTTTTT CASKPEFTGELFF
TRBJ1-5 . TRBV5-1 . TGCGCCAGCAGCTTGGGTCCGGGGGATCAGCCCCAGCATTTT CASSLGPGDQPQHF
TRBJ2-2 many TRBV6-1 . TGTGCCATCAAGGCCTTATCGTGGGGTCCAACCGGGGAGCTGTTTTTT CAIKALSWGPTGELFF
TRBJ2-7 many TRBV28 TRBD1 TGTGCCAGCAGTAGAAGATATGGGTTGGGGACAGGGCACGAGCAGTACTTC CASSRRYGLGTGHEQYF
TRBJ2-1 many TRBV6-2/TRBV6-3 . TGTGCCAGCAGTTATCTTAACCGGGCTACAAATGAGCAGTTCTTC CASSYLNRATNEQFF
TRBJ2-7 many TRBV28 TRBD2 TGTGCCAGCAGTCAGCTCAGCGGGAGGGACTACGAGCAGTACTTC CASSQLSGRDYEQYF
TRBJ2-7 many TRBV10-2 TRBD1 TGCGCCAGCAATCCGGGACAGGGATACGAGCAGTACTTC CASNPGQGYEQYF
TRBJ2-7 many TRBV5-6 . TGTGCCAGCAGCTTGGGGTTCGAGCAGTACTTC CASSLGFEQYF
TRBJ1-2 few TRBV20-1 . TGCAGTGCTAGATTACAGGAGAGTCCCTATGGCTACACCTTC CSARLQESPYGYTF
TRBJ2-7 . TRBV15 TRBD2 TGTGCCACCAGCACCGGGACTAGCGGGAGTTACGAGCAGTACTTC CATSTGTSGSYEQYF
TRBJ2-7 many TRBV27 . TGTGCCAGCAGTTTACGAAACGGAGGGAGCGCATACGAGCAGTACTTC CASSLRNGGSAYEQYF
TRBJ2-7 many TRBV29-1 . TGCAGCGTTGAAGATCAGGGACCCGAGCAGTACTTC CSVEDQGPEQYF
TRBJ1-2 many TRBV5-1 . TGCGCCAGCAGCCAAAGAAATAACTATGGCTACACCTTC CASSQRNNYGYTF
TRBJ2-7 few TRBV29-1 TRBD2 TGCAGCGCGGGACTAGCGGGAGAGTACGAGCAGTACTTC CSAGLAGEYEQYF
TRBJ2-3 many TRBV11-2 . TGTGCCAGCAGCTTTAGAAGCGGGTCAGCTGGGGTGCAGTATTTT CASSFRSGSAGVQYF
TRBJ1-2 many TRBV20-1 TRBD1 TGCAGTGCCAGACAGGACAGGGGCCGCTACACCTTC CSARQDRGRYTF
TRBJ2-1 many TRBV5-1 . TGCGCCAGCAGCTTGCAGCCCAGAGACAATGAGCAGTTCTTC CASSLQPRDNEQFF
TRBJ2-7 many TRBV20-1 TRBD1 TGCAGTGCTAGAGATCGGGCAGGGGGCGGTTACGAGCAGTACTTC CSARDRAGGGYEQYF
TRBJ2-1 few TRBV14 TRBD2 TGTGCCAGCAGCCATGTAAGACTAGCGGGAATTGACGGCTCCTACAATGAGCAGTTCTTC CASSHVRLAGIDGSYNEQFF
TRBJ2-1 many TRBV7-6 . TGTGCCAGCAGCCCCGGACTACCCCCAATGGCGGAGCAGTTCTTC CASSPGLPPMAEQFF
TRBJ2-7 . TRBV28 . TGTGCCAGCAGTTTCTCGGGAGTGGGGTCCTACGAGCAGTACTTC CASSFSGVGSYEQYF
TRBJ2-1 many TRBV20-1 TRBD2 TGCAGTGCTAGTCGACTAGCGGGAGGGGACTACAATGAGCAGTTCTTC CSASRLAGGDYNEQFF
TRBJ2-1 many TRBV29-1 . TGCAGCGTTGAACTAGTGGCTTCGGGTTACAATGAGCAGTTCTTC CSVELVASGYNEQFF
TRBJ1-5 . TRBV27 TRBD1 TGTGCCAGCAGAGTCAGGGGGAGCAATCAGCCCCAGCATTTT CASRVRGSNQPQHF
TRBJ2-5 . TRBV10-3 . TGTGCCATCACACCTGAGCCTCAAGAGACCCAGTACTTC CAITPEPQETQYF
TRBJ1-2 many TRBV19 . TGTGCCAGTAGTATTACCGCCTCCAGTTCCACTTTCTACACCTTC CASSITASSSTFYTF